The sequence of this T cell receptor beta chain was determined in a study of blood T cell repertoires in COVID-19. Study-level background: T cells, B-cell-depleted T cells, or PBMCs provided the cDNA or gDNA that served as material.

The repertoire was sequenced with immunoSEQ multiplex PCR; TCRdb's copy has only in-frame clones and lacks some. The table has over 95,000 clones, roughly 88% seen once. Trimming removed 1 base at V and 1 base at J, with 10 bases between. Per the germline V gene, CDR1 is LNHDA and CDR2 is SQIVND (reference sequence). The CDR3 totals 15 residues. The sample was peripheral blood. The chain employs TRBV19 and TRBJ1-1; D remains unclear. This receptor was taken from a woman in her 70s who had recovered from COVID-19. The CDR3 coding sequence is TGTGCCAGTAGTATAGGGGTTTGGGCGAACACTGAAGCTTTCTTT. Translated: CASSIGVWANTEAFF.